The clone carrying this T cell receptor beta chain was picked up many times. Antigen unknown. The entry originates in a study of CD8 T cells in ankylosing spondylitis. Study outcomes and limitations: Researchers reportedly found disease-linked clones significantly enriched in matched ankylosing spondylitis synovial fluid.

TCRdb recomputed calls from the 5' RACE reads with MiXCR, one row per CDR3 protein. Of approximately 150,000 distinct CDR3 sequences listed, 40% to 50% are singletons. The germline V gene encodes CDR1 DFQATT and CDR2 SNEGSKA (reference sequence). With 5 bases clipped from V and 5 bases from J, the junction kept 16 bases outside the gene matches. The CDR3 is 16 amino acids. This sequence originates from a male donor with ankylosing spondylitis. The chain joins TRBV20-1 to TRBJ2-5; 8 bases agree with TRBD1. Material for sequencing was synovial fluid, either unsorted or a sorted T cell fraction (not recorded which). CDR3 nucleotides: TGCAGTGCTCATCGCCTCGACAGGGGCGATGCGGAGACCCAGTACTTC. Amino acid sequence: CSAHRLDRGDAETQYF.